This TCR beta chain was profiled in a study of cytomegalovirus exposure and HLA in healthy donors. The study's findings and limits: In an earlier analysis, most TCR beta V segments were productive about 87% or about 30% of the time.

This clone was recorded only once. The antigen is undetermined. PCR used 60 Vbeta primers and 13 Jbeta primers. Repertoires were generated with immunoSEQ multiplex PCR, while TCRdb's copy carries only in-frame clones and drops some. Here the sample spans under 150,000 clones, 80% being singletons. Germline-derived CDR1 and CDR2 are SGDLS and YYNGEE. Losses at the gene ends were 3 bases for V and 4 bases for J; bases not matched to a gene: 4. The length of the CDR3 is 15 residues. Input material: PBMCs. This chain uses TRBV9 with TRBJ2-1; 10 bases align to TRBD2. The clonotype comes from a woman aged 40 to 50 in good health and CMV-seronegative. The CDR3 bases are TGTGCCAGCAGCGAAGCGGGAGGGGCGTACAATGAGCAGTTCTTC. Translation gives CASSEAGGAYNEQFF.